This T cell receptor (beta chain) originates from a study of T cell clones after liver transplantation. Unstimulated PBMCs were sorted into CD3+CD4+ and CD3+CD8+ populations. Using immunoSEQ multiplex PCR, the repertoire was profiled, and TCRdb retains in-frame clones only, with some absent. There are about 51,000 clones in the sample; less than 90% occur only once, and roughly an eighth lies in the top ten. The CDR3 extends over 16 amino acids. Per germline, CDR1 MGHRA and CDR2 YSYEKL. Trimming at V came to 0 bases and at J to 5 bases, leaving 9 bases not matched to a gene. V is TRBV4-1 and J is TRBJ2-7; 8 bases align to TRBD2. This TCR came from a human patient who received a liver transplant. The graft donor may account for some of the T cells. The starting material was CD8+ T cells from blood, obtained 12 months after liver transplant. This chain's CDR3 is CASSQDDTGGVNEQYF. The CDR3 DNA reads TGCGCCAGCAGCCAAGATGATACGGGGGGGGTAAACGAGCAGTACTTC.